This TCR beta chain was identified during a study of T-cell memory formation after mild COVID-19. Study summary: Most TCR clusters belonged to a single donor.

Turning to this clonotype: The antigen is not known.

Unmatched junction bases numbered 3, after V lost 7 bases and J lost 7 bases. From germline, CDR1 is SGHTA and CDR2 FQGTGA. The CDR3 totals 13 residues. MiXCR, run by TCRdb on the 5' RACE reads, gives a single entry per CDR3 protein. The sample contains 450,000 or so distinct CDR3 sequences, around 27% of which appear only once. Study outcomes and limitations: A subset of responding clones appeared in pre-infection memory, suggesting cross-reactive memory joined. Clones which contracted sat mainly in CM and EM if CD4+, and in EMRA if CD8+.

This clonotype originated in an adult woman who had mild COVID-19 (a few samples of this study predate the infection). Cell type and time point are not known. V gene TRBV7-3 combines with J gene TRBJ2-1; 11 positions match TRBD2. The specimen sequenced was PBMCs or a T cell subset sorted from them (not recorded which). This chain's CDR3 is CASMASGRNEQFF. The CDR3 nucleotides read TGTGCCAGCATGGCTAGCGGGAGGAATGAGCAGTTCTTC.